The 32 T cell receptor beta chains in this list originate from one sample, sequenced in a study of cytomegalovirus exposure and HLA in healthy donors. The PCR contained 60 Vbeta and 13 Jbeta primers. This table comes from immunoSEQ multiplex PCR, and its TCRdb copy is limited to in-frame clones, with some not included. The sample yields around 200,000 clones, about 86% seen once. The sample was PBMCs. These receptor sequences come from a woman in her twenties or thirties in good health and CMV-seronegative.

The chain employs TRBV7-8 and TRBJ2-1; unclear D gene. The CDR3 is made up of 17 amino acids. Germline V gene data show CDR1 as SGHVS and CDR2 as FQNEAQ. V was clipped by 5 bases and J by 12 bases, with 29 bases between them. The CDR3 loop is CASSLPLGYAVYCGQFF. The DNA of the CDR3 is TGTGCCAGCAGCCTGCCCCTCGGGTACGCTGTCTATTGCGGGCAGTTCTTC. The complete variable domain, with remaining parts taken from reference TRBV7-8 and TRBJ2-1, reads GAGVSQSPRYKVAKRGQDVALRCDPISGHVSLFWYQQALGQGPEFLTYFQNEAQLDKSGLPSDRFFAERPEGSVSTLKIQRTQQEDSAVYLCASSLPLGYAVYCGQFFGPGTRLTVL.

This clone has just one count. The CDR3 sequence is CASSWGGISGANVLTF. CDR3 sequence (DNA): TGCGCCAGCAGCTGGGGGGGTATCTCTGGGGCCAACGTCCTGACTTTC. The chain couples TRBV5-1 to TRBJ2-6; TRBD2 aligns across 7 bases. Per germline, CDR1 SGHRS and CDR2 YFSETQ. CDR3 length equals 16 residues. With V trimmed by 3 bases and J by 0 bases, 3 bases remained unmatched. Combining the CDR3 with reference TRBV5-1 and TRBJ2-6 gives the whole variable domain KAGVTQTPRYLIKTRGQQVTLSCSPISGHRSVSWYQQTPGQGLQFLFEYFSETQRNKGNFPGRFSGRQFSNSRSEMNVSTLELGDSALYLCASSWGGISGANVLTFGAGSRLTVL.

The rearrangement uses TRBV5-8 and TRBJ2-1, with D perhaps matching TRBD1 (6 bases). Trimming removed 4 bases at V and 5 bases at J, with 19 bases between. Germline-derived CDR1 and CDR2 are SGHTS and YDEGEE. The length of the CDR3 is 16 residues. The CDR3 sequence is CASSRTPGHLDNEQFF. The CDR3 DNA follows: TGTGCCAGCAGCCGCACGCCGGGACATCTAGACAATGAGCAGTTCTTC.

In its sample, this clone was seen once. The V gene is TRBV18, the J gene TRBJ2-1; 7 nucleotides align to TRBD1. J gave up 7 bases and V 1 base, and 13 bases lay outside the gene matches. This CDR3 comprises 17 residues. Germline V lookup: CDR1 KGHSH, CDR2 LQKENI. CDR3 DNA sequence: TGTGCCAGCTCACCACGATCGTATGCAGGGGGTGCAAATGAGCAGTTCTTC. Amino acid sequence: CASSPRSYAGGANEQFF.

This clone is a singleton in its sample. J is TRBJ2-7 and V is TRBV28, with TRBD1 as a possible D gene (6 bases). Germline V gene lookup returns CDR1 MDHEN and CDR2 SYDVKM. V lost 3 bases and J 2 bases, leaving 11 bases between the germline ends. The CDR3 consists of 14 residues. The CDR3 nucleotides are TGTGCCAGCAGTTTTACCAGGACAGCCTACGAGCAGTACTTC. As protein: CASSFTRTAYEQYF.

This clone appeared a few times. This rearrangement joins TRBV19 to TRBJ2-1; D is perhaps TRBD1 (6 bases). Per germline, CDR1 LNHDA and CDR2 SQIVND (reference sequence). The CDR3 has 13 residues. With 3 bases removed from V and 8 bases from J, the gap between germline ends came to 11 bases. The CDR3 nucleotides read TGTGCCAGTAGTATTGACAGGATCGATGAGCAGTTCTTC. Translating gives CASSIDRIDEQFF.

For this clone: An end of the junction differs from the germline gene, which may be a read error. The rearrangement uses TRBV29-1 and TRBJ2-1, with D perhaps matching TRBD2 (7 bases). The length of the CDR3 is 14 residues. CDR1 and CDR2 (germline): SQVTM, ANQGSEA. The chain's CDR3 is CSVEGGVYNDEQFF. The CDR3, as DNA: TGCAGCGTGGAAGGGGGGGTGTACAATGATGAGCAGTTCTTC.

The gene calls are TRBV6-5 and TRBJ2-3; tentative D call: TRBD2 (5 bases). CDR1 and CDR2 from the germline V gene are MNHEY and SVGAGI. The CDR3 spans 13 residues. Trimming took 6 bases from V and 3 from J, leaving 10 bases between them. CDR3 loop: CASSPPGTDTQYF. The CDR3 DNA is TGTGCCAGCAGCCCGCCGGGGACAGATACGCAGTATTTT.

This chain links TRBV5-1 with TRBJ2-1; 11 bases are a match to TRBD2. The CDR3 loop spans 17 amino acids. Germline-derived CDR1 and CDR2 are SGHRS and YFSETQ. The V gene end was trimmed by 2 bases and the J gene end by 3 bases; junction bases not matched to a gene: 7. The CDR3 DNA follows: TGCGCCAGCAGCTTAGCAGAAACTAGCGGGAGCTACAATGAGCAGTTCTTC. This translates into CASSLAETSGSYNEQFF.

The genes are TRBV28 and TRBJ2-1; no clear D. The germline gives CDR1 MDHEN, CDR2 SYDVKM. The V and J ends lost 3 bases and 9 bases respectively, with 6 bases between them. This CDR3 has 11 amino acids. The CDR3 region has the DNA TGTGCCAGCAGTTTGGTCGGTGAGCAGTTCTTC. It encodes CASSLVGEQFF. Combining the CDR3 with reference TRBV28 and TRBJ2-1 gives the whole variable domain DVKVTQSSRYLVKRTGEKVFLECVQDMDHENMFWYRQDPGLGLRLIYFSYDVKMKEKGDIPEGYSVSREKKERFSLILESASTNQTSMYLCASSLVGEQFFGPGTRLTVL.

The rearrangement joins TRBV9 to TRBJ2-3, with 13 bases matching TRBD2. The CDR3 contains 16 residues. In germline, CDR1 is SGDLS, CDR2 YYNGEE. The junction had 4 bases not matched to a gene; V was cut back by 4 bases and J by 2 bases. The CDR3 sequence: CASSTGLAGTTDTQYF. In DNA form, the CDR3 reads TGTGCCAGCAGCACGGGACTAGCGGGGACCACAGATACGCAGTATTTT.

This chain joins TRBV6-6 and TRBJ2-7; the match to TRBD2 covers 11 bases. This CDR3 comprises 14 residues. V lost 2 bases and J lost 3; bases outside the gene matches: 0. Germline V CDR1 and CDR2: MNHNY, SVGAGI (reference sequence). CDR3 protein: CASSYGTSGYEQYF. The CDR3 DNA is TGTGCCAGCAGTTACGGGACTAGCGGCTACGAGCAGTACTTC.

The CDR3 loop reads CASTPGRGRGDEQYF. CDR3 DNA sequence: TGTGCCAGCACCCCCGGCCGGGGCCGGGGGGACGAGCAGTACTTC. The chain carries TRBV7-8 and TRBJ2-7; 7 positions match TRBD2. Germline CDR1 is SGHVS and CDR2 is FQNEAQ. The V gene end was trimmed by 7 bases and the J gene end by 5 bases; junction bases not matched to a gene: 14. The CDR3 has 15 residues.

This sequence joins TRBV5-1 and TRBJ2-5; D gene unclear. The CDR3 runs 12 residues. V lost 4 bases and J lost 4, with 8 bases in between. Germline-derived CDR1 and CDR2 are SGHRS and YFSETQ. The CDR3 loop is CASSASRETQYF. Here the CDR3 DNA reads TGCGCCAGCAGCGCGAGCCGAGAGACCCAGTACTTC.

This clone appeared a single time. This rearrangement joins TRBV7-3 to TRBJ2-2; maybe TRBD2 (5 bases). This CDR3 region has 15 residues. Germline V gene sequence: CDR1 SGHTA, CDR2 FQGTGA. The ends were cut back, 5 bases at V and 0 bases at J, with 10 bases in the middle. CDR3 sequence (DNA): TGTGCCAGCAGCCCCGGGAATTCGAACACCGGGGAGCTGTTTTTT. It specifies CASSPGNSNTGELFF.

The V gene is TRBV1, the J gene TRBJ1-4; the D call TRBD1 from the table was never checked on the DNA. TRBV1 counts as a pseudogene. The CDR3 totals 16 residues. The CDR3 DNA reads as TGCACCAGCAGCCAAAACCAGGACAGTTCAGATGAAAAACTGTTTTTT. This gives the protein CTSSQNQDSSDEKLFF.

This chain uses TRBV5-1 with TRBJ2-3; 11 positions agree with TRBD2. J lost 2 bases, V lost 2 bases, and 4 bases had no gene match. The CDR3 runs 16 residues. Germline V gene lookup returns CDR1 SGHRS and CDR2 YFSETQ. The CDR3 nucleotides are TGCGCCAGCAGCTTCGGGACTAGCGGTAACACAGATACGCAGTATTTT. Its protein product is CASSFGTSGNTDTQYF.

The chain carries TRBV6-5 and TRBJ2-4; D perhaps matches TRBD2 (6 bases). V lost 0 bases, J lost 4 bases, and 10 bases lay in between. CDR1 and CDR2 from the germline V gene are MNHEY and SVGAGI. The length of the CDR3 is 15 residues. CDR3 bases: TGTGCCAGCAGTTACTCCGGGGGACTGAAAAACATTCAGTACTTC. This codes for CASSYSGGLKNIQYF.

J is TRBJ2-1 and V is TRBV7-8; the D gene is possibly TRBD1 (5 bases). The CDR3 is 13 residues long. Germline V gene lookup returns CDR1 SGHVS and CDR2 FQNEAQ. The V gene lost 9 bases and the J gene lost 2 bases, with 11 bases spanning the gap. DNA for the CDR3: TGTGCCAGTACAGGAGATCCCTACAATGAGCAGTTCTTC. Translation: CASTGDPYNEQFF.

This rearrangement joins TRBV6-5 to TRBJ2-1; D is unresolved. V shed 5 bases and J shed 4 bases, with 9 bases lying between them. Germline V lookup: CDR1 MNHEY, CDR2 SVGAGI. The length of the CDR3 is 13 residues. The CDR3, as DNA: TGTGCCAGCAGTAAAGCTCCGTACAATGAGCAGTTCTTC. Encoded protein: CASSKAPYNEQFF.

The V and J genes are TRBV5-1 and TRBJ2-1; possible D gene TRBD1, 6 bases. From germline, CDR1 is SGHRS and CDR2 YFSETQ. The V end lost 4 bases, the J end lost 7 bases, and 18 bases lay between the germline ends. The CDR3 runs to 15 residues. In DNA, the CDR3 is TGCGCCAGCAGCCCCGGACAGTTATCCTCTAATGAGCAGTTCTTC. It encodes CASSPGQLSSNEQFF.

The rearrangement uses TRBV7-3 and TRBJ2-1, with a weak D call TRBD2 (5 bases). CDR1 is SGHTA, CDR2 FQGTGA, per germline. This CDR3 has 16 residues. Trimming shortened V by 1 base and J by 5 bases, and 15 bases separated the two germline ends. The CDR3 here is CASSLMRVPPHNEQFF. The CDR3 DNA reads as TGTGCCAGCAGCTTAATGAGGGTCCCCCCCCACAATGAGCAGTTCTTC.

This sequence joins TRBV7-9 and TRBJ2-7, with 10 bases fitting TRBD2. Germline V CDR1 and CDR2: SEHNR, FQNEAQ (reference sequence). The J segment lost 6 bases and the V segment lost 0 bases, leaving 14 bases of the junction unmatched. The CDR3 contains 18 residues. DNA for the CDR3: TGTGCCAGCAGCTTAGCGCGAGTATCTAGCGGGAGAATTTCCGAGCAGTACTTC. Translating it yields CASSLARVSSGRISEQYF.

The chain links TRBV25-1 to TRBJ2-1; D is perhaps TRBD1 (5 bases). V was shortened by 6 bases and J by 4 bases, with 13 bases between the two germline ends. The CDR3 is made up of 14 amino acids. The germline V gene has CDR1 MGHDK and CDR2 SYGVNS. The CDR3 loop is CASSNQGSYNEQFF. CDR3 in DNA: TGTGCCAGCAGCAACCAGGGCTCTTACAATGAGCAGTTCTTC. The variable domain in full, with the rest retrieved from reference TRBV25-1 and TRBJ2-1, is EADIYQTPRYLVIGTGKKITLECSQTMGHDKMYWYQQDPGMELHLIHYSYGVNSTEKGDLSSESTVSRIRTEHFPLTLESARPSHTSQYLCASSNQGSYNEQFFGPGTRLTVL.

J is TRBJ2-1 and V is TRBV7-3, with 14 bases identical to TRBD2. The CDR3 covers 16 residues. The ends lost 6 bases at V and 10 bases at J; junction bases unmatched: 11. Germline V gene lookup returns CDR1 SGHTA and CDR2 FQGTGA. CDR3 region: CASRVGLAGGIGEQFF. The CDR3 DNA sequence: TGTGCCAGCAGAGTCGGACTAGCGGGAGGAATAGGCGAGCAGTTCTTC. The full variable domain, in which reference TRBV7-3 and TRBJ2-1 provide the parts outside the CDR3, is GAGVSQTPSNKVTEKGKYVELRCDPISGHTALYWYRQSLGQGPEFLIYFQGTGAADDSGLPNDRFFAVRPEGSVSTLKIQRTERGDSAVYLCASRVGLAGGIGEQFFGPGTRLTVL.

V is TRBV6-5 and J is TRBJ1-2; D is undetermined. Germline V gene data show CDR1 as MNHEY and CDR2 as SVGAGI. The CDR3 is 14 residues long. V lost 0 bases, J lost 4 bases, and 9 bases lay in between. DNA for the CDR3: TGTGCCAGCAGTTACTCGGAGGGTCTCTATGGCTACACCTTC. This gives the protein CASSYSEGLYGYTF.

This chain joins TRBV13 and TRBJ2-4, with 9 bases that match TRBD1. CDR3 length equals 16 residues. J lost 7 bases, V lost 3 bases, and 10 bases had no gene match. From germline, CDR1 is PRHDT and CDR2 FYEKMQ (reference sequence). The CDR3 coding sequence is TGTGCCAGCAGCTTGGGGACAGGGAACCCCGGGAACATTCAGTACTTC. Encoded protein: CASSLGTGNPGNIQYF.

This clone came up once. The DNA for the CDR3 is TGTGCCAGCAGTCTGACAGGGTATAGTCAGCCCCAGCATTTT. The encoded protein is CASSLTGYSQPQHF. The chain carries TRBV27 and TRBJ1-5; 7 bases match TRBD1. CDR3 length: 14 residues. Germline V gives CDR1 MNHEY, CDR2 SMNVEV (reference sequence). J lost 6 bases, V lost 5 bases, and 7 bases had no gene match.

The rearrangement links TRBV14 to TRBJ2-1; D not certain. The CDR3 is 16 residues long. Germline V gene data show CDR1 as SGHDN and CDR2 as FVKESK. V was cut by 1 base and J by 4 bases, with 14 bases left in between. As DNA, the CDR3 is TGTGCCAGCAGCCAAGGGAAAGTGAGGTATTACAATGAGCAGTTCTTC. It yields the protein CASSQGKVRYYNEQFF.

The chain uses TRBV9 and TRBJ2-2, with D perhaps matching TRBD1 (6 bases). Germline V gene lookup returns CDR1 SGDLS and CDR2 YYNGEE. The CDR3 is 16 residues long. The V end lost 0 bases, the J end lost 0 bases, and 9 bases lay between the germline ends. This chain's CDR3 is CASSVGGLTNTGELFF. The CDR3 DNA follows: TGTGCCAGCAGCGTAGGGGGGCTCACGAACACCGGGGAGCTGTTTTTT.

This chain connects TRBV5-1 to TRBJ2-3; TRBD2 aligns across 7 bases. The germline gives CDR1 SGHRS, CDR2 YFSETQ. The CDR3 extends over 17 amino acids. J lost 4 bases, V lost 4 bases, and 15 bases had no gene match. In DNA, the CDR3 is TGCGCCAGCAGCAGGAGGCCCAGAGGACTAGGTCCAGATACGCAGTATTTT. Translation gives CASSRRPRGLGPDTQYF. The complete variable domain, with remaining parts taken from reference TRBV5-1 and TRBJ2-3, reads KAGVTQTPRYLIKTRGQQVTLSCSPISGHRSVSWYQQTPGQGLQFLFEYFSETQRNKGNFPGRFSGRQFSNSRSEMNVSTLELGDSALYLCASSRRPRGLGPDTQYFGPGTRLTVL.

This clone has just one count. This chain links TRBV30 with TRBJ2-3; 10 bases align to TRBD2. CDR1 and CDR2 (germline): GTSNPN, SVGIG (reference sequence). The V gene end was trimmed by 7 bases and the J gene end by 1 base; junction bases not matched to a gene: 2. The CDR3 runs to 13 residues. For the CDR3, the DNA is TGTGCCTTGGGGACTAGCGGCACAGATACGCAGTATTTT. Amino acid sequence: CALGTSGTDTQYF.